Sequencing of this T cell receptor beta chain was carried out in a study of blood T cell repertoires in COVID-19. CDR1 and CDR2 (germline): SGHRS, YFSETQ. The CDR3 runs to 16 residues. The V segment lost 6 bases and the J segment 5 bases; nucleotides outside the gene matches: 13. Per the study methods: Using reference gene primer amplification, nucleated cell counts were estimated. Sequencing used immunoSEQ multiplex PCR; TCRdb keeps in-frame clones, though not all of them. V and J calls and clone size are copied from that table; D and trimming were computed from the DNA. This sample has roughly 90,000 clones, with 70% to 85% found just once.

The clonotype originates from a human donor in a cohort sampled during active COVID-19. The sequenced material came from peripheral blood. J is TRBJ2-5 and V is TRBV5-1; 10 bases are shared with TRBD2. The CDR3 loop is CASILSPAGGRETQYF. Written as DNA, the CDR3 is TGCGCCAGCATCCTATCCCCAGCGGGGGGGCGGGAGACCCAGTACTTC.